Shown below are 7 T cell receptor beta chains from a single sample sequenced in a study of OX40 agonist ivuxolimab in advanced cancers. This table comes from immunoSEQ multiplex PCR, and its TCRdb copy is limited to in-frame clones, with some not included. Among some 42,000 clones listed, roughly 84% were seen once. Sequences were derived from CD4+ or CD8+ T cells sorted from blood, sampled in a trial of the OX40 agonist ivuxolimab. The receptors stem from an adult with an advanced solid tumor such as melanoma, head and neck, liver or kidney cancer.

The chain uses TRBV11-2 and TRBJ2-7; no clear D gene. CDR3 length: 13 residues. Trimming left V 5 bases short and J 2 bases short, with 10 bases between. CDR1 SGHAT and CDR2 FQNNGV come from the germline V gene. CDR3 sequence reads: CASSLVATYEQYV. The CDR3 DNA is TGTGCCAGCAGCCTCGTAGCCACCTACGAGCAGTACGTC.

The chain carries TRBV29-1 and TRBJ1-5; D is unresolved. Germline lookup yields CDR1 SQVTM and CDR2 ANQGSEA. The CDR3 is 13 amino acids. The V and J ends lost 0 bases and 7 bases respectively, with 10 bases between them. CDR3 sequence reads: CSVEDGAGQPQHF. The CDR3 bases are TGCAGCGTTGAAGATGGAGCGGGGCAGCCCCAGCATTTT.

The rearrangement joins TRBV6-6 to TRBJ1-3, with D maybe TRBD1 (5 bases). Trimming removed 7 bases at V and 4 bases at J, with 20 bases between. The CDR3 is 16 residues long. The germline CDR1 and CDR2 sequences are MNHNY and SVGAGI (reference sequence). The CDR3 protein is CASTPLWGGVGNTIYF. Written as DNA, the CDR3 is TGTGCCAGCACCCCACTCTGGGGGGGAGTAGGAAACACCATATATTTT.

V is TRBV23-1 and J is TRBJ1-2; D gene ambiguous. TRBV23-1 is flagged as an ORF with uncertain function. Trimming took 1 base from V and 7 from J, leaving 13 bases between them. This CDR3 comprises 14 residues. The CDR3 DNA sequence: TGCGCCAGCAGTCAATTTAAGGGAACAGCTGGCTACACCTTC. It encodes CASSQFKGTAGYTF.

V usage is TRBV27 and J usage is TRBJ2-3, with 9 bases aligning to TRBD1. This CDR3 is 19 amino acids long. The germline V gene has CDR1 MNHEY and CDR2 SMNVEV (reference sequence). With 2 bases clipped from V and 3 bases from J, the junction kept 15 bases outside the gene matches. The CDR3 DNA sequence: TGTGCCAGCAGTTTACGAATCCACCGACAGGGGGAAGTAACAGATACGCAGTATTTT. It specifies CASSLRIHRQGEVTDTQYF.

The V gene is TRBV9, the J gene TRBJ2-1; no reliable D call. Per germline, CDR1 SGDLS and CDR2 YYNGEE. V shed 0 bases and J shed 6 bases, with 10 bases lying between them. The CDR3 covers 14 residues. The CDR3 bases are TGTGCCAGCAGCGTAGCTCGGGCCGCCAATGAGCAGTTCTTC. This translates into CASSVARAANEQFF.

The CDR3 is CASSLKPGIAKNIQYF. In nucleotides, the CDR3 is TGTGCCAGCAGCTTAAAACCGGGCATAGCCAAAAACATTCAGTACTTC. The chain recombines TRBV5-8 with TRBJ2-4; D uncertain. The length of the CDR3 is 16 residues. Trimming removed 2 bases from V and 0 bases from J, with 12 bases in between. CDR1 is SGHTS, CDR2 YDEGEE, per germline.